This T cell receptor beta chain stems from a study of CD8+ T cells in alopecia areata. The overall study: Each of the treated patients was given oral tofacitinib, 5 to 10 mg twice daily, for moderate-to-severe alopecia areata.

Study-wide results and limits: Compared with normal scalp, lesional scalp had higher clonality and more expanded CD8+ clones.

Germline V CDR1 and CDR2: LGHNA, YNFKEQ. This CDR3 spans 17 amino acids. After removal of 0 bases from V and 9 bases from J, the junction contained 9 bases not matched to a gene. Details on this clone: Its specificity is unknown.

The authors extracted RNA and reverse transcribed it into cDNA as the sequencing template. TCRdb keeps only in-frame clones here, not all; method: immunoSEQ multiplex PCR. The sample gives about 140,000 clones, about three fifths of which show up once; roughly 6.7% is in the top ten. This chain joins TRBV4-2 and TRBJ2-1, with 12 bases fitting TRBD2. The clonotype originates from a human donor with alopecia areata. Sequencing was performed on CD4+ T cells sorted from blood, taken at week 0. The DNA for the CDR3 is TGTGCCAGCAGCCAAGATTCATCTAGCGGGGGGGCCGGTGAGCAGTTCTTC. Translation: CASSQDSSSGGAGEQFF.